The 21 T cell receptor beta chains in this list originate from one sample, sequenced in a study of T cells in Graves' hyperthyroidism and ophthalmopathy (dated by TCRdb to the late 2010s). The protocol used for the library was multiplex PCR. Sequencing was performed on an Illumina HiSeq 2000. The TCR beta CDR3 regions were amplified from RNA transcripts. The first round of RT-PCR for the TCR CDR3 was performed with the HTBI primer set and the Qiagen OneStep RT-PCR kit. TCRdb trimmed the raw reads at Q25, called clones with MiXCR and kept productive beta chains. Each CDR3 protein gets just one entry, which takes the most common genes and DNA from the rows behind it. The sample records more than 500,000 distinct CDR3 sequences, approximately 16% of which are singletons. The biggest ten clones account for around 28% of the sample. Sequencing input: blood. All receptors derive from a woman in her twenties or thirties with Graves' ophthalmopathy.

This clonotype came up a few times. The V and J genes are TRBV12-3 or TRBV12-4 and TRBJ2-1, with TRBD2 matching 15 bases. V lost 4 bases and J lost 3; bases outside the gene matches: 13. The CDR3 loop spans 20 amino acids. CDR3 nucleotides: TGTGCCAGCAGTTCCCGTGGACTAGCGGGAGGGCTTAGGGTCTACAATGAGCAGTTCTTC. Encoded protein: CASSSRGLAGGLRVYNEQFF.

The table lists this clonotype with a few counts. The chain carries TRBV19 and TRBJ2-7, with TRBD1 as a possible D gene (5 bases). CDR1 is LNHDA and CDR2 is SQIVND in the germline V gene (reference sequence). Deletions cut 4 bases from V and 2 bases from J, with 15 bases between. CDR3 length: 15 amino acids. CDR3 in DNA: TGTGCCAGTAGTACCTCGAGGCAGGGTCCCTACGAGCAGTACTTC. This encodes CASSTSRQGPYEQYF.

This chain links TRBV28 with TRBJ1-6; D remains unclear. With 3 bases removed from V and 5 bases from J, the gap between germline ends came to 8 bases. This CDR3 has 14 amino acids. CDR1 is MDHEN and CDR2 is SYDVKM in the germline V gene. The CDR3 sequence is CASSFRGNNSPLHF. The CDR3 bases are TGTGCCAGCAGTTTCCGGGGAAATAATTCACCCCTCCACTTT.

This clonotype was seen repeatedly, ten times or more. The chain combines TRBV3-1 with TRBJ1-4, with D possibly being TRBD1 (6 bases). CDR3 length equals 15 residues. Looked up from germline, CDR1 is LGHDT and CDR2 is YNNKEL (reference sequence). The V end lost 2 bases, the J end lost 6 bases, and 13 bases lay between the germline ends. In DNA form, the CDR3 reads TGTGCCAGCAGCCAAATCACAGGGATGGATGAAAAACTGTTTTTT. Translating it yields CASSQITGMDEKLFF. The entire variable domain, with the rest obtained from reference TRBV3-1 and TRBJ1-4, is as follows: DTAVSQTPKYLVTQMGNDKSIKCEQNLGHDTMYWYKQDSKKFLKIMFSYNNKELIINETVPNRFSPKSPDKAHLNLHINSLELGDSAVYFCASSQITGMDEKLFFGSGTQLSVL.

This clonotype was seen many times. Here the CDR3 DNA reads TGTGCCAGCAGGAAAACTAGCGGGAGGCGGACAGATACGCAGTATTTT. This sequence encodes CASRKTSGRRTDTQYF. This chain connects TRBV11-2 to TRBJ2-3; 12 bases are shared with TRBD2. Germline CDR1 and CDR2: SGHAT and FQNNGV. The CDR3 covers 16 residues. V shed 6 bases and J 3 bases; nucleotides not matched to a gene: 7.

This clonotype occurred a few times. The V gene is TRBV7-2, the J gene TRBJ1-2; possibly TRBD1 for D (5 bases). Germline V gene sequence: CDR1 SGHTA, CDR2 FQGNSA. The CDR3 length is 16 residues. V lost 1 base, J lost 3 bases, and 15 bases lay in between. For the CDR3, the DNA is TGTGCCAGCAGCTTAGATCCCCAGGGCCCCTACTATGGCTACACCTTC. It codes for CASSLDPQGPYYGYTF.

In its sample, this clonotype was seen many times. The chain combines TRBV5-1 with TRBJ2-7; D remains ambiguous. Germline CDR1 SGHRS, CDR2 YFSETQ. The CDR3 is 15 amino acids. The V end was cut by 0 bases, the J end by 0 bases, with 10 bases between. The DNA for the CDR3 is TGCGCCAGCAGCTTGGCAGGCAGTCCCTCCTACGAGCAGTACTTC. Translating gives CASSLAGSPSYEQYF.

The rearrangement joins TRBV15 to TRBJ2-7, with D tentatively TRBD2 (6 bases). Germline CDR1 reads LNHNV; CDR2 reads YYDKDF (reference sequence). The CDR3 consists of 14 residues. Trimming left V 5 bases short and J 6 bases short, with 17 bases between. Here the CDR3 DNA reads TGTGCCACCAGCGGGGGGTTAAAAGGCGGCGAGCAGTACTTC. It is translated as CATSGGLKGGEQYF.

This clonotype was found many times. This chain joins TRBV18 and TRBJ1-5; D not resolved. The V gene's germline CDR1 is KGHSH and CDR2 LQKENI. The CDR3 consists of 15 residues. The V end lost 5 bases, the J end lost 0 bases, and 11 bases lay between the germline ends. CDR3 DNA: TGTGCCAGCTCAGAGCGGGCAGGTAGCAATCAGCCCCAGCATTTT. Protein: CASSERAGSNQPQHF.

DNA of the CDR3: TGTGCCAGCAGTTCACTAGCGGGAGGCCCTAGCTCCTACAATGAGCAGTTCTTC. Protein: CASSSLAGGPSSYNEQFF. The V and J genes are TRBV12-3 or TRBV12-4 and TRBJ2-1, with 12 bases matching TRBD2. Unmatched junction bases numbered 7, after V lost 4 bases and J lost 0 bases. The CDR3 runs 18 residues.

This clonotype was picked up many times. CDR3 in DNA: TGTGCCAGCACGCAGGGTGGTCTAGCGGGGGGGTACTCCTACAATGAGCAGTTCTTC. Residues: CASTQGGLAGGYSYNEQFF. The J gene is TRBJ2-1, the V gene TRBV27; 12 bases map to TRBD2. V gave up 7 bases and J gave up 0 bases; unmatched junction bases: 13. Per the germline V gene, CDR1 is MNHEY and CDR2 is SMNVEV (reference sequence). The CDR3 length is 19 residues.

This chain connects TRBV7-8 to TRBJ2-3, with TRBD2 as a possible D gene (6 bases). The V end lost 5 bases, the J end lost 4 bases, and 7 bases lay between the germline ends. Germline V lookup: CDR1 SGHVS, CDR2 FQNEAQ. This CDR3 contains 12 residues. Here the CDR3 reads CASSGGADTQYF. CDR3 nucleotides: TGTGCCAGCAGCGGAGGGGCAGATACGCAGTATTTT.

This clonotype was counted at least ten times. This chain joins TRBV20-1 and TRBJ2-2; 7 bases fit TRBD2. Germline V gives CDR1 DFQATT, CDR2 SNEGSKA (reference sequence). The length of the CDR3 is 14 residues. The J segment lost 6 bases and the V segment lost 1 base, leaving 5 bases of the junction unmatched. CDR3 sequence: CSARGTRMAGELFF. DNA for the CDR3: TGCAGTGCTAGAGGGACTAGGATGGCCGGGGAGCTGTTTTTT.

The chain combines TRBV7-9 with TRBJ2-7; D gene uncertain. Germline V gene data show CDR1 as SEHNR and CDR2 as FQNEAQ (reference sequence). CDR3 length equals 11 residues. The germline V and J ends were trimmed by 2 bases and 10 bases, with 9 bases remaining between them. CDR3 DNA: TGTGCCAGCAGCTTACTGGCAGAACAGTACTTC. Translated, it gives CASSLLAEQYF.

In its sample, this clonotype was seen many times. This chain connects TRBV28 to TRBJ1-1; D is ambiguous. Trimming took 10 bases from V and 5 from J, leaving 14 bases between them. From germline, CDR1 is MDHEN and CDR2 SYDVKM. This CDR3 comprises 12 residues. CDR3 in DNA: TGTGCCATCTTGGGATGGGGAACTGAAGCTTTCTTT. Its protein product is CAILGWGTEAFF.

This clonotype was picked up many times. This chain joins TRBV5-1 and TRBJ2-1; 7 bases fit TRBD2. The CDR3 extends over 15 amino acids. V lost 0 bases, J lost 9 bases, and 9 bases stayed unmatched. Germline values: CDR1 SGHRS, CDR2 YFSETQ. DNA for the CDR3: TGCGCCAGCAGCTTGGCGGCGGGAGCGCAATTTGAGCAGTTCTTC. As protein: CASSLAAGAQFEQFF. Full variable domain (rest looked up from reference TRBV5-1 and TRBJ2-1): KAGVTQTPRYLIKTRGQQVTLSCSPISGHRSVSWYQQTPGQGLQFLFEYFSETQRNKGNFPGRFSGRQFSNSRSEMNVSTLELGDSALYLCASSLAAGAQFEQFFGPGTRLTVL.

V usage is TRBV20-1 and J usage is TRBJ1-3; possible D gene TRBD1, 6 bases. Deletions cut 5 bases from V and 5 bases from J, with 16 bases between. The germline CDR1 and CDR2 sequences are DFQATT and SNEGSKA (reference sequence). CDR3 length equals 14 residues. The CDR3 spells CSADDGGDRNTIYF. CDR3 bases: TGCAGTGCTGATGACGGCGGGGACAGAAACACCATATATTTT.

This clonotype appeared many times. The rearrangement joins TRBV11-2 to TRBJ2-5; 10 bases align to TRBD1. The CDR3 extends over 15 amino acids. V dropped 5 bases and J dropped 5; count of bases not matched to a gene: 8. Germline CDR1 SGHAT, CDR2 FQNNGV. CDR3 loop: CASSPPGQGRETQYF. The DNA of the CDR3 is TGTGCCAGCAGCCCTCCGGGACAGGGGAGGGAGACCCAGTACTTC.

The gene calls are TRBV24-1 and TRBJ2-3, with TRBD1 identical over 7 bases. The germline V gene encodes CDR1 KGHDR and CDR2 SFDVKD. The CDR3 runs 16 residues. V gave up 2 bases and J gave up 2 bases; unmatched junction bases: 6. The CDR3: CATSDSPGQNTDTQYF. CDR3 DNA sequence: TGTGCCACCAGTGATTCGCCGGGACAGAACACAGATACGCAGTATTTT.

Many counts were recorded for this clonotype. The chain employs TRBV6-2 or TRBV6-3 and TRBJ2-7; 11 bases are a match to TRBD2. The CDR3 extends over 21 amino acids. Unmatched junction bases numbered 23, after V lost 0 bases and J lost 7 bases. The germline V gene has CDR1 MNHEY and CDR2 SVGEGT. In DNA, the CDR3 is TGTGCCAGCAGTTACTCACGTTATCGACTAGCGGGAACCCAACGAAACGGGGAGCAGTACTTC. Translation gives CASSYSRYRLAGTQRNGEQYF.

This clonotype was recorded many times. This chain connects TRBV18 to TRBJ2-2, with TRBD1 as a possible D gene (5 bases). Germline V CDR1 and CDR2: KGHSH, LQKENI. The CDR3 has 15 amino acids. V lost 3 bases and J lost 2, with 10 bases in between. In DNA form, the CDR3 reads TGTGCCAGCTCACCGTGGCAGGGAAACACCGGGGAGCTGTTTTTT. Translating it yields CASSPWQGNTGELFF.